The clone carrying this T cell receptor beta chain was detected a few times. The antigen is not known. The libraries were made with immunoSEQ version 4 in survey mode. Produced via immunoSEQ multiplex PCR; TCRdb's table is partial and in-frame only. The repertoire holds 50,000 or so clones, with 75% to 85% as singletons. These data come from a study of persistence of HIV-infected CD4 T cells. Study at large: Multiple blood draws of up to 180 mL, except two donors with single leukapheresis.

This CDR3 comprises 15 residues. Germline assignment: CDR1 MNHEY and CDR2 SVGAGI. V lost 6 bases to trimming and J lost 4 bases; unmatched junction nucleotides: 7. Cells were stimulated with CMV-infected fibroblast lysates at roughly 9.1 ug/mL. CD40L/CD69 double-negative CD45RO-high memory CD4+ T cells were collected. This TCR was recovered from an adult man with HIV who was CMV-seropositive. J is TRBJ1-1 and V is TRBV6-5; 11 nucleotides align to TRBD1. Sequenced material: CD4+ T cells sorted from PBMCs after 18-hour stimulation, taken from a patient who received antiretroviral therapy. The CDR3 DNA reads as TGTGCCAGCAGCCCATTTGGACAGGGGGCCACTGAAGCTTTCTTT. Its translation is CASSPFGQGATEAFF.